Given below is one T cell receptor beta chain in context. These data come from a study of CD8 T cells in ankylosing spondylitis. CDR1 LNHDA and CDR2 SQIVND come from the germline V gene (reference sequence). This CDR3 spans 13 amino acids. Trimming cost V 5 bases and J 2 bases, with 7 bases left between them. TCRdb re-called the 5' RACE reads with MiXCR, one entry per CDR3 protein. Among about 180,000 distinct CDR3 sequences listed, around a tenth were seen once. Sequencing used blood, either unsorted or a sorted T cell fraction (not recorded which). The chain couples TRBV19 to TRBJ1-5, with D perhaps TRBD1 (5 bases). The sequence came from a female donor with ankylosing spondylitis or in good health (not recorded which). Written as DNA, the CDR3 is TGTGCCAGTAGTCGCAGGGGCAATCAGCCCCAGCATTTT. It specifies CASSRRGNQPQHF.